The 17 T cell receptor beta chains given below trace back to one sample, sequenced in a study of T-cell memory formation after mild COVID-19. MiXCR, run by TCRdb on the 5' RACE reads, gives a single entry per CDR3 protein. The data contain under 70,000 distinct CDR3 sequences, 9.3% of them singletons. The sample comprised PBMCs or a T cell subset sorted from them (not recorded which). Receptors were obtained from a man aged 18 to 30 who had mild COVID-19 (a few samples of this study predate the infection). Cell type and time point are not known.

The chain uses TRBV5-1 and TRBJ2-7; 8 nucleotides line up with TRBD1. The trim removed 5 bases at V and 7 bases at J, leaving 11 bases unmatched. Germline V gene sequence: CDR1 SGHRS, CDR2 YFSETQ. This CDR3 has 14 residues. CDR3 sequence reads: CASRASGGSYEQYV. The CDR3 DNA reads as TGCGCCAGCAGAGCTTCAGGGGGCTCATATGAGCAGTACGTC.

Ten or more counts support this clonotype. V is TRBV24-1 and J is TRBJ2-1, with 13 nucleotides matching TRBD2. The CDR3 totals 17 residues. Germline V gene sequence: CDR1 KGHDR, CDR2 SFDVKD. After removal of 4 bases from V and 7 bases from J, the junction contained 9 bases not matched to a gene. The chain's CDR3 is CATSDATSGGARNEQFF. The CDR3 DNA reads TGTGCCACCAGTGACGCTACTAGCGGGGGGGCCCGGAATGAGCAGTTCTTC.

This clonotype was seen only a few times. The J gene is TRBJ2-1, the V gene TRBV5-1; 9 bases map to TRBD2. Germline values: CDR1 SGHRS, CDR2 YFSETQ. With 2 bases clipped from V and 5 bases from J, the junction kept 5 bases outside the gene matches. The CDR3 length is 15 residues. The CDR3 is CASSFGGGAHNEQFF. The CDR3 DNA reads TGCGCCAGCAGCTTCGGCGGGGGGGCCCACAATGAGCAGTTCTTC.

CDR3 sequence (DNA): TGTGCCAGCAGCTTAGAGTTAGCGGGGGGACCAGATACGCAGTATTTT. It specifies CASSLELAGGPDTQYF. J is TRBJ2-3 and V is TRBV7-2; 10 nucleotides agree with TRBD2. V trimming: 1 base; J trimming: 4 bases; junction bases outside the gene matches: 5. The CDR3 extends over 16 amino acids. In germline, CDR1 is SGHTA, CDR2 FQGNSA.

This clonotype was recorded a few times. This chain joins TRBV5-1 and TRBJ1-2; 7 bases agree with TRBD1. The V gene end was trimmed by 5 bases and the J gene end by 3 bases; junction bases not matched to a gene: 10. CDR1 SGHRS and CDR2 YFSETQ come from the germline V gene. The CDR3 is made up of 15 amino acids. The CDR3 DNA sequence: TGCGCCAGCAGTAAGGACGGACAGGACTACTATGGCTACACCTTC. It codes for CASSKDGQDYYGYTF.

This clonotype turned up a few times. The chain uses TRBV5-1 and TRBJ1-1; TRBD1 matches at 7 bases. Germline lookup yields CDR1 SGHRS and CDR2 YFSETQ. The V segment lost 2 bases and the J segment 3 bases; nucleotides outside the gene matches: 1. The CDR3 has 13 residues. Written as DNA, the CDR3 is TGCGCCAGCAGCTTAACAGGGGACACTGAAGCTTTCTTT. Translating gives CASSLTGDTEAFF. The full variable domain, with the rest looked up from reference TRBV5-1 and TRBJ1-1, is KAGVTQTPRYLIKTRGQQVTLSCSPISGHRSVSWYQQTPGQGLQFLFEYFSETQRNKGNFPGRFSGRQFSNSRSEMNVSTLELGDSALYLCASSLTGDTEAFFGQGTRLTVV.

This clonotype was observed a handful of times. The gene calls are TRBV24-1 and TRBJ2-5; D remains unclear. The CDR3 is made up of 15 amino acids. V was pared by 1 base and J by 3 bases, with 11 bases between. Germline CDR1 KGHDR, CDR2 SFDVKD. CDR3 sequence: CATSDLQGAEETQYF. CDR3 bases: TGTGCCACCAGTGATTTACAAGGTGCCGAAGAGACCCAGTACTTC.

V and J are TRBV4-3 and TRBJ1-5, with D hard to call. The germline CDR1 and CDR2 sequences are LGHNA and YSLEER. This CDR3 is 15 amino acids long. With 1 base removed from V and 3 bases from J, the gap between germline ends came to 10 bases. The CDR3 loop is CASSQASGHNQPQHF. The CDR3 region has the DNA TGCGCCAGCAGCCAAGCCTCGGGCCACAATCAGCCCCAGCATTTT.

This clonotype was counted between two and nine times. J is TRBJ2-5 and V is TRBV5-1; TRBD2 aligns across 7 bases. The CDR3 is 17 residues long. Germline lookup yields CDR1 SGHRS and CDR2 YFSETQ. After removal of 4 bases from V and 6 bases from J, the junction contained 18 bases not matched to a gene. CDR3 amino acids: CASSDGVLAQALKTQYF. The CDR3 DNA is TGCGCCAGCAGCGACGGAGTACTAGCGCAAGCCCTTAAGACCCAGTACTTC.

This clonotype was detected only a few times. The V gene is TRBV7-2, the J gene TRBJ2-1; TRBD1 aligns across 7 bases. Germline assignment: CDR1 SGHTA and CDR2 FQGNSA. The J segment lost 12 bases and the V segment lost 4 bases, leaving 18 bases of the junction unmatched. The CDR3 extends over 16 amino acids. The CDR3 loop is CASSSLGTAGSRGQFF. In nucleotides, the CDR3 is TGTGCCAGCAGCTCCCTAGGGACAGCCGGGTCAAGGGGGCAGTTCTTC.

This clonotype was recorded many times. V and J are TRBV5-1 and TRBJ1-4; D is unresolved. The germline V gene encodes CDR1 SGHRS and CDR2 YFSETQ. CDR3 size: 13 residues. The V end was cut by 0 bases, the J end by 6 bases, with 6 bases between. In DNA form, the CDR3 reads TGCGCCAGCAGCTTGGCCCCGGATGAAAAACTGTTTTTT. This sequence encodes CASSLAPDEKLFF.

Here the CDR3 reads CASSQDWRVDNQPQHF. CDR3 nucleotides: TGCGCCAGCAGCCAAGATTGGAGGGTAGACAATCAGCCCCAGCATTTT. The chain joins TRBV4-3 to TRBJ1-5; no reliable D call. V lost 0 bases and J 3 bases, leaving 12 bases between the germline ends. The germline V gene encodes CDR1 LGHNA and CDR2 YSLEER. CDR3 size: 16 residues.

This sequence joins TRBV7-2 and TRBJ1-1; D not resolved. The CDR3 is made up of 14 amino acids. Germline loops: CDR1 SGHTA, CDR2 FQGNSA. The V gene lost 1 base and the J gene lost 5 bases, with 11 bases spanning the gap. The CDR3 coding sequence is TGTGCCAGCAGCTTAGGTCCGAGGAAGACTGAAGCTTTCTTT. Residues: CASSLGPRKTEAFF.

The chain uses TRBV7-2 and TRBJ1-1; D not certain. V lost 3 bases and J lost 0, with 8 bases in between. CDR1 SGHTA and CDR2 FQGNSA come from the germline V gene. This CDR3 is 14 amino acids long. The CDR3 reads CASSFTRLNTEAFF. The CDR3 DNA follows: TGTGCCAGCAGCTTCACTCGACTGAACACTGAAGCTTTCTTT.

This clonotype was seen a few times. The chain is built from TRBV5-1 and TRBJ2-2, with D perhaps matching TRBD2 (6 bases). Trimming took off 3 bases at V and 5 bases at J, with 8 bases between the two ends. There are 13 residues in the CDR3. The germline V gene has CDR1 SGHRS and CDR2 YFSETQ. The DNA of the CDR3 is TGCGCCAGCAGCTACGGGGGTACCGGGGAGCTGTTTTTT. Residues: CASSYGGTGELFF. The variable domain in full, completed from reference TRBV5-1 and TRBJ2-2, reads KAGVTQTPRYLIKTRGQQVTLSCSPISGHRSVSWYQQTPGQGLQFLFEYFSETQRNKGNFPGRFSGRQFSNSRSEMNVSTLELGDSALYLCASSYGGTGELFFGEGSRLTVL.

This clonotype was observed a handful of times. This chain links TRBV6-2 or TRBV6-3 with TRBJ2-7; TRBD1 matches 9 bases. From germline, CDR1 is MNHEY and CDR2 SVGEGT. Trimming cost V 5 bases and J 5 bases; bases outside gene matches: 13. The CDR3 consists of 16 residues. CDR3: CASSRTGTGNFHEQYF. The CDR3 DNA follows: TGTGCCAGCAGTAGAACCGGGACAGGGAATTTTCACGAGCAGTACTTC.

This clonotype is medium-sized. The rearrangement links TRBV7-3 to TRBJ2-3; 8 nucleotides agree with TRBD1. Trimming at V came to 6 bases and at J to 8 bases, leaving 4 bases not matched to a gene. This CDR3 region has 12 residues. Germline CDR1 SGHTA, CDR2 FQGTGA. CDR3: CASSFTGGTQYF. CDR3 bases: TGTGCCAGCAGTTTCACAGGGGGTACGCAGTATTTT.